The 24 T cell receptor beta chains listed next were all sequenced from one sample in a study of CD8+ T cells in alopecia areata. Reverse transcribed after extraction, RNA yielded cDNA as the sequencing template. Profiled with immunoSEQ multiplex PCR; TCRdb holds only in-frame clones, not every one. Of over 150,000 clones detected, 53% appear once; the ten largest clones hold less than 14%. Treatment reported: oral pan-JAK inhibitor, 5-10 mg twice daily. The starting material was CD8+ T cells sorted from blood, obtained at week 24, from a patient treated with tofacitinib. The receptors were gathered from a human donor with alopecia areata.

This clone was detected only once. The genes are TRBV5-1 and TRBJ1-5, with 9 positions matching TRBD1. The V segment lost 4 bases and the J segment 5 bases; nucleotides outside the gene matches: 7. The germline V gene encodes CDR1 SGHRS and CDR2 YFSETQ. This CDR3 has 15 amino acids. Here the CDR3 DNA reads TGCGCCAGCAGCGCCGGGACAGGGTTGGATCAGCCCCAGCATTTT. Its translation is CASSAGTGLDQPQHF.

The sample holds one count of this clone. The chain employs TRBV11-3 and TRBJ2-1; D possibly matches TRBD1 or TRBD2 (5 bases each). Trimming stripped 1 base from V and 2 bases from J, with 9 bases between. Germline CDR1 reads SGHNT; CDR2 reads YENEEA. CDR3 size: 15 residues. CDR3 amino acids: CASSLGRGTYNEQFF. The CDR3 DNA reads TGTGCCAGCAGCTTAGGACGGGGCACCTACAATGAGCAGTTCTTC.

As regards this clone: Other DNA sequences in the same sample also yield this CDR3. V usage is TRBV29-1 and J usage is TRBJ1-2; D unresolved. Trimming removed 6 bases from V and 3 bases from J, with 5 bases in between. CDR1 is SQVTM and CDR2 is ANQGSEA in the germline V gene. The CDR3 consists of 10 residues. The CDR3 is CSVEHYGYTF. CDR3 bases: TGCAGCGTCGAACACTATGGCTACACCTTC.

V and J are TRBV6-4 and TRBJ1-6; 8 bases line up with TRBD1. Germline V gives CDR1 MRHNA, CDR2 SNTAGT. Trimming cost V 0 bases and J 10 bases; bases outside gene matches: 5. This CDR3 is built from 15 residues. The CDR3: CASSDSGQGSSPLHF. In DNA, the CDR3 is TGTGCCAGCAGTGACTCAGGACAGGGATCATCACCCCTCCACTTT.

This clone appeared a few times. This sequence joins TRBV5-6 and TRBJ2-7; 12 bases line up with TRBD1. This CDR3 has 15 residues. The germline CDR1 and CDR2 sequences are SGHDT and YYEEEE. V trimming: 0 bases; J trimming: 5 bases; junction bases outside the gene matches: 3. CDR3 nucleotide sequence: TGTGCCAGCAGCTTGGAGGGACAGGGGGCCAACGAGCAGTACTTC. This codes for CASSLEGQGANEQYF.

The rearrangement joins TRBV25-1 to TRBJ2-5, with D possibly called TRBD1 or TRBD2 (7 bases each). The CDR3 covers 13 residues. Germline values: CDR1 MGHDK, CDR2 SYGVNS. V was clipped by 7 bases and J by 4 bases, with 13 bases between them. CDR3 DNA: TGTGCCAGCATCCCAGGGGGGGGAGAGACCCAGTACTTC. Its protein product is CASIPGGGETQYF.

The chain employs TRBV6-1 and TRBJ2-3; no clear D gene. Germline assignment: CDR1 MNHNS and CDR2 SASEGT. The CDR3 covers 10 residues. V was trimmed by 7 bases and J by 2 bases, leaving 1 base between them. CDR3 bases: TGTGCCAGCACCACAGATACGCAGTATTTT. Amino acid sequence: CASTTDTQYF.

This clone has just a few counts. This rearrangement joins TRBV30 to TRBJ1-1; D is unclear. The CDR3 covers 15 residues. Germline CDR1 GTSNPN, CDR2 SVGIG (reference sequence). V lost 0 bases to trimming and J lost 7 bases, with 18 bases between them. The CDR3 DNA follows: TGTGCCTGGAGTGTACAGAACCAAATGTCAGGTGAAGCTTTCTTT. It codes for CAWSVQNQMSGEAFF. Filled out from reference TRBV30 and TRBJ1-1, the complete variable domain reads SQTIHQWPATLVQPVGSPLSLECTVEGTSNPNLYWYRQAAGRGLQLLFYSVGIGQISSEVPQNLSASRPQDRQFILSSKKLLLSDSGFYLCAWSVQNQMSGEAFFGQGTRLTVV.

This chain joins TRBV29-1 and TRBJ2-7, with D possibly being TRBD1 or TRBD2 (6 bases each). Trimming removed 6 bases from V and 2 bases from J, with 17 bases in between. This CDR3 is built from 14 residues. Germline V lookup: CDR1 SQVTM, CDR2 ANQGSEA. The CDR3 reads CSVVGIGGTYEQYF. The CDR3 region has the DNA TGCAGCGTCGTAGGGATAGGGGGGACCTACGAGCAGTACTTC.

In the case of this clone: The sample holds other DNA sequences that translate to the same CDR3. The chain is built from TRBV2 and TRBJ2-7; D not certain. The CDR3 extends over 11 amino acids. CDR1 and CDR2 (germline): SNHLY, FYNNEI. V dropped 6 bases and J dropped 7 bases, with 10 bases sitting between them. As DNA, the CDR3 is TGTGCCAGCAGCCCCAGCCTGGAGCAGTACTTC. This codes for CASSPSLEQYF.

Regarding this clone: Different DNA sequences within this sample yield the same CDR3. The rearrangement joins TRBV7-9 to TRBJ1-1, with D uncertain. V was pared by 1 base and J by 6 bases, with 6 bases between. This CDR3 region has 12 residues. Germline V gene data show CDR1 as SEHNR and CDR2 as FQNEAQ (reference sequence). CDR3 loop: CASSLGASEAFF. The CDR3 coding sequence is TGTGCCAGCAGCTTAGGGGCCTCTGAAGCTTTCTTT.

The V and J genes are TRBV30 and TRBJ2-3; D not certain. Trimming took off 4 bases at V and 5 bases at J, with 10 bases between the two ends. This CDR3 has 12 residues. Germline V gives CDR1 GTSNPN, CDR2 SVGIG (reference sequence). Here the CDR3 reads CAWTTERDTQYF. The CDR3 bases are TGTGCCTGGACGACGGAAAGAGATACGCAGTATTTT.

The rearrangement links TRBV10-3 to TRBJ2-7; no clear D gene. Germline assignment: CDR1 ENHRY and CDR2 SYGVKD. Trimming removed 7 bases at V and 0 bases at J, with 7 bases between. This CDR3 contains 12 residues. The CDR3 sequence is CAIKDTSYEQYF. The CDR3 DNA reads as TGTGCCATCAAAGACACCTCCTACGAGCAGTACTTC.

The chain couples TRBV4-3 to TRBJ2-2; tentatively, D is TRBD2 (5 bases). Per the germline V gene, CDR1 is LGHNA and CDR2 is YSLEER. Trimming left V 0 bases short and J 4 bases short, with 12 bases between. The CDR3 length is 16 residues. Written as DNA, the CDR3 is TGCGCCAGCAGCCAAGATTGGGCTAGCCGCACCGGGGAGCTGTTTTTT. Translating gives CASSQDWASRTGELFF.

Note on this clone: The germline gene is not matched at one end of the junction; a read error may be the cause. In the same sample, other DNA sequences code for this CDR3. V is TRBV5-4 and J is TRBJ1-2; D is perhaps TRBD1 (5 bases). Germline loops: CDR1 SGHNT, CDR2 YYREEE (reference sequence). The CDR3 extends over 14 amino acids. In DNA, the CDR3 is TGCGCCAGCAGCCAAACGGCAGGGAGGCATGGCTACACCTTC. Translating it yields CASSQTAGRHGYTF.

The chain couples TRBV29-1 to TRBJ2-7; 9 positions agree with TRBD1. The CDR3 is made up of 14 amino acids. The trim removed 7 bases at V and 6 bases at J, leaving 13 bases unmatched. In germline, CDR1 is SQVTM, CDR2 ANQGSEA. CDR3 coding DNA: TGCAGCGCCGACCCGGGACAGGGACACGCCGAGCAGTACTTC. This gives the protein CSADPGQGHAEQYF.

As concerns this clone: In the same sample, other DNA sequences code for this CDR3. V is TRBV27 and J is TRBJ2-1; 7 positions match TRBD2. This CDR3 region has 17 residues. Unmatched junction bases numbered 18, after V lost 5 bases and J lost 8 bases. Germline CDR1 reads MNHEY; CDR2 reads SMNVEV (reference sequence). This chain's CDR3 is CASSPSLPGGGRDEQFF. The CDR3 nucleotides read TGTGCCAGCAGTCCCAGCTTACCGGGGGGTGGGAGGGATGAGCAGTTCTTC.

In this sample, this clone turned up a few times. This CDR3 reads CASSSEGAETQYF. In DNA, the CDR3 is TGTGCCAGCAGCTCGGAAGGGGCGGAGACCCAGTACTTC. V usage is TRBV5-6 and J usage is TRBJ2-5, with D possibly being TRBD1 (5 bases). This CDR3 is 13 amino acids long. Germline CDR1 and CDR2: SGHDT and YYEEEE. The germline V and J ends were trimmed by 3 bases and 5 bases, with 11 bases remaining between them.

V is TRBV25-1 and J is TRBJ2-1, with 8 bases matching TRBD2. CDR1 is MGHDK and CDR2 is SYGVNS in the germline V gene. The CDR3 loop spans 16 amino acids. V lost 4 bases to trimming and J lost 4 bases; unmatched junction nucleotides: 9. CDR3 coding DNA: TGTGCCAGCAGTGGCCCCGTAGCGGGGCCATACAATGAGCAGTTCTTC. It encodes CASSGPVAGPYNEQFF.

V gene TRBV5-1 combines with J gene TRBJ2-7, with TRBD2 matching 9 bases. V dropped 0 bases and J dropped 3; count of bases not matched to a gene: 7. Germline V CDR1 and CDR2: SGHRS, YFSETQ. This CDR3 contains 16 residues. CDR3 sequence (DNA): TGCGCCAGCAGCTTGGCAAGGGCTAGCGGGGTCTACGAGCAGTACTTC. This gives the protein CASSLARASGVYEQYF.

V usage is TRBV4-3 and J usage is TRBJ2-7; D not resolved. Germline V lookup: CDR1 LGHNA, CDR2 YSLEER. The CDR3 is made up of 18 amino acids. Trimming shortened V by 0 bases and J by 0 bases, and 18 bases separated the two germline ends. The CDR3 DNA reads as TGCGCCAGCAGCCAAGATAGCCACCCTGGGCCCAGCTCCTACGAGCAGTACTTC. It yields the protein CASSQDSHPGPSSYEQYF.

This clone was counted between two and nine times. The rearrangement joins TRBV30 to TRBJ2-2; D not certain. CDR3 length: 12 residues. Germline V lookup: CDR1 GTSNPN, CDR2 SVGIG (reference sequence). Trimming took off 3 bases at V and 7 bases at J, with 9 bases between the two ends. The CDR3 DNA sequence: TGTGCCTGGAGGCTAGGGCTCGGGGAGCTGTTTTTT. It translates to CAWRLGLGELFF.

V and J are TRBV27 and TRBJ1-5, with 7 bases identical to TRBD1. The V segment lost 4 bases and the J segment 4 bases; nucleotides outside the gene matches: 7. In germline, CDR1 is MNHEY, CDR2 SMNVEV (reference sequence). There are 15 residues in the CDR3. CDR3 sequence reads: CASSSRGNSNQPQHF. In nucleotides, the CDR3 is TGTGCCAGCAGTTCCAGGGGGAACAGTAATCAGCCCCAGCATTTT.

Here the CDR3 reads CASSYNGASGYTF. The CDR3 DNA sequence: TGTGCCAGCAGTTACAATGGGGCAAGTGGCTACACCTTC. The chain joins TRBV6-5 to TRBJ1-2, with a weak D call TRBD1 (5 bases). The V end lost 2 bases, the J end lost 7 bases, and 11 bases lay between the germline ends. CDR1 is MNHEY, CDR2 SVGAGI, per germline. The CDR3 runs to 13 residues.